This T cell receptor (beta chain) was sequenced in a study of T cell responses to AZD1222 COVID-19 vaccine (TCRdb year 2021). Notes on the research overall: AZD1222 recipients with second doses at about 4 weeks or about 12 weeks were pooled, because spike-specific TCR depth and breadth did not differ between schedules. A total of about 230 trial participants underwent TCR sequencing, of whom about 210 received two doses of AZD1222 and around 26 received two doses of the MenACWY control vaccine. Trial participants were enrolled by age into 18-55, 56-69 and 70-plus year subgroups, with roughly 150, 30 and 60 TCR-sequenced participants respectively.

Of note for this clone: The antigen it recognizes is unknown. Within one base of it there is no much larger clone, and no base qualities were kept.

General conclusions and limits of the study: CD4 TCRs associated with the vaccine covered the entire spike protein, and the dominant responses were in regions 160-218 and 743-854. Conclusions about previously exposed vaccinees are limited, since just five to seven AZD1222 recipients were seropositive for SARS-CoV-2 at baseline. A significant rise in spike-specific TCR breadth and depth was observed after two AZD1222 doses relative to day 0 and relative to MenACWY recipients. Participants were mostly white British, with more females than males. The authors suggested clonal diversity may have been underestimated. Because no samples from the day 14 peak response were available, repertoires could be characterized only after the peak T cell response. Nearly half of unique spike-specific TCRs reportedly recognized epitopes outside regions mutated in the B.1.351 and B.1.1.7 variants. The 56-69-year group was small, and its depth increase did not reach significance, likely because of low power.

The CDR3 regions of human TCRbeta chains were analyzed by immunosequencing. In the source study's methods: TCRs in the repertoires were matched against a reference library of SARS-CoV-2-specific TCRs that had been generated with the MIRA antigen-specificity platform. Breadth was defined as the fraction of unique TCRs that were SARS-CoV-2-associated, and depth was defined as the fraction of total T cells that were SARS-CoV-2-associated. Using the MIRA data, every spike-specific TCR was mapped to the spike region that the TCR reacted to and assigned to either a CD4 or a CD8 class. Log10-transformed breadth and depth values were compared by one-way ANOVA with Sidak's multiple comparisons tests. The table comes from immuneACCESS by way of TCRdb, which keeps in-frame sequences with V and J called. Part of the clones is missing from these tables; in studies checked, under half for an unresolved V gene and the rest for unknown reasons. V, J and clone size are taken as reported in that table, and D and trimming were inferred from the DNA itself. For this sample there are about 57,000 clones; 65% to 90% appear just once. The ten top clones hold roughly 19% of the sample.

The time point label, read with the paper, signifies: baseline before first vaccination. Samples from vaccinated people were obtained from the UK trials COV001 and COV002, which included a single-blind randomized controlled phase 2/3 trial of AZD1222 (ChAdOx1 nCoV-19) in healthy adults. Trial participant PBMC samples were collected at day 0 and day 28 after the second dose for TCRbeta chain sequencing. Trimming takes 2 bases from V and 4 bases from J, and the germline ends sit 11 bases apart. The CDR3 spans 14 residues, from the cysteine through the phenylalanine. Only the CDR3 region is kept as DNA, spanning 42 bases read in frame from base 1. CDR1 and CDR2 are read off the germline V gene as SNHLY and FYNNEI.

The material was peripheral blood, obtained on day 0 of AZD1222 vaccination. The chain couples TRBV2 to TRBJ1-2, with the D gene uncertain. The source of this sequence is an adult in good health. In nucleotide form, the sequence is TGTGCCAGCAGTGAATATTCCGGAGTCTATGGCTACACCTTC. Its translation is CASSEYSGVYGYTF.